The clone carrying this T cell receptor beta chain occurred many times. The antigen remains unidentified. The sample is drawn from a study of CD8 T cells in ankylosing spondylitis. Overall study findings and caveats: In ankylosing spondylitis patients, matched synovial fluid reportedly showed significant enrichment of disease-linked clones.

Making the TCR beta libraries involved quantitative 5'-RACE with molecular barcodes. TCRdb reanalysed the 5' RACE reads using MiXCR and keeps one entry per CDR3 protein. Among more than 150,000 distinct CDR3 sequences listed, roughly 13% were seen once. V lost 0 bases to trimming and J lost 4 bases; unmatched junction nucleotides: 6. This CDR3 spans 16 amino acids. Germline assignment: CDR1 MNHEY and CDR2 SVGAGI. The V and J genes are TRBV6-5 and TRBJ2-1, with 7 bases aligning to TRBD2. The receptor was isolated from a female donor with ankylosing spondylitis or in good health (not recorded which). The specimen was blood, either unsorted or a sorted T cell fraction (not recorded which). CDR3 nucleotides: TGTGCCAGCAGTTACTCGGCGGGAGTGGTGTACAATGAGCAGTTCTTC. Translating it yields CASSYSAGVVYNEQFF.